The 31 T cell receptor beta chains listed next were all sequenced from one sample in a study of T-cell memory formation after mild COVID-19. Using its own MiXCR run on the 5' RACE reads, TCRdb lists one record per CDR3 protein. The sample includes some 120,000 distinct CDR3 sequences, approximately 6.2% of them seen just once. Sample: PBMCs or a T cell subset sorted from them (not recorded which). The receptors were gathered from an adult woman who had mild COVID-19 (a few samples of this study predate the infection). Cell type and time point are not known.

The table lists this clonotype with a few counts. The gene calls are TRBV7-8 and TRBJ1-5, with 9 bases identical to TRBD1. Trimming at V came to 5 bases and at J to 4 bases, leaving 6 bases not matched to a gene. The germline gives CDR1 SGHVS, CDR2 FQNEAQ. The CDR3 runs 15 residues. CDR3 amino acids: CASSRLGTGNQPQHF. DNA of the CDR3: TGTGCCAGCAGCCGATTAGGGACAGGGAATCAGCCCCAGCATTTT.

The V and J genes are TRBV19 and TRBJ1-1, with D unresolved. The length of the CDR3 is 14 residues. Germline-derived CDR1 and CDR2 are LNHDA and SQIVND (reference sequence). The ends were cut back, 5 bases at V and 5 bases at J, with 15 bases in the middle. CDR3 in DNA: TGTGCCAGTAGTCGCCCACAGAGGGAGACTGAAGCTTTCTTT. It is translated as CASSRPQRETEAFF.

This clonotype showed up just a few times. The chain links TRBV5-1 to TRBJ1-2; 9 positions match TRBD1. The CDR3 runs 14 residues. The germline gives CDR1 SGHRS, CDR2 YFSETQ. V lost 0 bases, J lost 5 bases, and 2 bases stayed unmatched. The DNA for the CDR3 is TGCGCCAGCAGCTTGGGACAGGGGGTATATGGCTACACCTTC. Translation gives CASSLGQGVYGYTF.

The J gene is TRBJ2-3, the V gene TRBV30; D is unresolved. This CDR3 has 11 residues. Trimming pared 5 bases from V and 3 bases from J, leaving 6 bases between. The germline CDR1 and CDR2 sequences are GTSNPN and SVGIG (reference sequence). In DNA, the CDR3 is TGTGCCTGGCGCTTTACAGATACGCAGTATTTT. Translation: CAWRFTDTQYF.

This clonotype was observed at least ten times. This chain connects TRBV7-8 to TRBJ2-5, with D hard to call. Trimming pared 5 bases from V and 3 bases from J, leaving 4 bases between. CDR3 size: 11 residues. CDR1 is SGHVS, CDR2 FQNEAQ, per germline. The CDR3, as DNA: TGTGCCAGCAGCCCTAAAGAGACCCAGTACTTC. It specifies CASSPKETQYF.

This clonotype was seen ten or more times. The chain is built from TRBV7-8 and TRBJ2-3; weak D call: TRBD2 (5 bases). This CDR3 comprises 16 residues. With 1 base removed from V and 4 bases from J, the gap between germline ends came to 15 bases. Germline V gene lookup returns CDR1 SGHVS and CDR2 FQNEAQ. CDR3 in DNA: TGTGCCAGCAGCTTAGAAGGGTGGGGTAGCGCAGATACGCAGTATTTT. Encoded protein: CASSLEGWGSADTQYF. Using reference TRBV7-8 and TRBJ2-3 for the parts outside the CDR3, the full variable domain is GAGVSQSPRYKVAKRGQDVALRCDPISGHVSLFWYQQALGQGPEFLTYFQNEAQLDKSGLPSDRFFAERPEGSVSTLKIQRTQQEDSAVYLCASSLEGWGSADTQYFGPGTRLTVL.

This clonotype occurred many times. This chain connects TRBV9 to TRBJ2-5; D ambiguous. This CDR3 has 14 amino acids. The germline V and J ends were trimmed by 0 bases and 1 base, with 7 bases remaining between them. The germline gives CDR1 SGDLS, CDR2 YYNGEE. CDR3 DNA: TGTGCCAGCAGCGTAGGGACCACCCAAGAGACCCAGTACTTC. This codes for CASSVGTTQETQYF.

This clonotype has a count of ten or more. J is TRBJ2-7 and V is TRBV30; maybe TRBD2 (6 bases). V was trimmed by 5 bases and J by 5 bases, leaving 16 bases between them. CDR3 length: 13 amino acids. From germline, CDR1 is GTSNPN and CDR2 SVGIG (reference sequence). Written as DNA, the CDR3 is TGTGCCTGGGGGACTGCCGGCGACGACGAGCAGTACTTC. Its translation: CAWGTAGDDEQYF.

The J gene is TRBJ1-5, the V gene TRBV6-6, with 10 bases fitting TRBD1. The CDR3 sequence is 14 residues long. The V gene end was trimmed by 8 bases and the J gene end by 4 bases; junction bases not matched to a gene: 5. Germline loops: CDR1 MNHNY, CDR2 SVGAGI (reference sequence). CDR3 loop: CASQGTGVNQPQHF. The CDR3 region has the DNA TGTGCCAGCCAAGGGACAGGGGTTAATCAGCCCCAGCATTTT.

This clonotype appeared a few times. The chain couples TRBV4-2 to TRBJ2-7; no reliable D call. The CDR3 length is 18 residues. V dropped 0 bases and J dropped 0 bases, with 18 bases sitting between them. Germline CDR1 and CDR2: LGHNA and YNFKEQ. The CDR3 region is CASSQEGERAHRSYEQYF. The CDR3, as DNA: TGTGCCAGCAGCCAAGAGGGCGAAAGGGCTCACCGCTCCTACGAGCAGTACTTC.

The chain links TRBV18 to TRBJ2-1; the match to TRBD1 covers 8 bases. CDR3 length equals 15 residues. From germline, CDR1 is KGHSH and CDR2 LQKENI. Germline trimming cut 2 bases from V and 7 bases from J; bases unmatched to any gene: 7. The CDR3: CASSPVGQVLNEQFF. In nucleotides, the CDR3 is TGTGCCAGCTCACCAGTGGGACAGGTACTAAATGAGCAGTTCTTC.

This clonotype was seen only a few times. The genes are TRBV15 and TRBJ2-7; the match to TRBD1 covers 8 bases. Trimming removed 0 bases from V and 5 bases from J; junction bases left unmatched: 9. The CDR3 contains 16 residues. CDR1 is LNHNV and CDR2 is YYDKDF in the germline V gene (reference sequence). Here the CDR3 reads CATSRDRGTGLDEQYF. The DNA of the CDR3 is TGTGCCACCAGCAGAGATAGAGGGACAGGCCTTGACGAGCAGTACTTC.

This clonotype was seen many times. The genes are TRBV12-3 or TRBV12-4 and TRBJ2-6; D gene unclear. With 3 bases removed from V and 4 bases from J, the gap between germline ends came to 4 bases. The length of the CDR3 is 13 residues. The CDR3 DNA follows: TGTGCCAGCAGTTTGGACGGGGCCAACGTCCTGACTTTC. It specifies CASSLDGANVLTF.

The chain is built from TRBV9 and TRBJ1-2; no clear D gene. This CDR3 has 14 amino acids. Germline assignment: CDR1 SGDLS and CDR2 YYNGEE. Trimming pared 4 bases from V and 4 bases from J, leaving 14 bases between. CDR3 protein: CASSRPIAGYGYTF. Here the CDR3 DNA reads TGTGCCAGCAGCAGGCCCATCGCAGGCTATGGCTACACCTTC.

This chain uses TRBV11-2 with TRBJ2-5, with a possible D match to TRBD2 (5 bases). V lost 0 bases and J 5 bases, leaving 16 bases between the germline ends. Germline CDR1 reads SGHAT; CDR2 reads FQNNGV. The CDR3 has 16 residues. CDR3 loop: CASSLDRGSGSETQYF. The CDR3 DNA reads TGTGCCAGCAGCTTAGATCGGGGATCGGGCTCGGAGACCCAGTACTTC. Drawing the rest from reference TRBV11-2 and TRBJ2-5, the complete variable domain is EAGVAQSPRYKIIEKRQSVAFWCNPISGHATLYWYQQILGQGPKLLIQFQNNGVVDDSQLPKDRFSAERLKGVDSTLKIQPAKLEDSAVYLCASSLDRGSGSETQYFGPGTRLLVL.

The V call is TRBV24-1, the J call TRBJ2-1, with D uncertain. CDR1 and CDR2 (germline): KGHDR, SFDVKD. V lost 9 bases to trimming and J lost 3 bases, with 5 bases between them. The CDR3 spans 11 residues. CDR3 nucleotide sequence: TGTGCCACCGGAGACTACAATGAGCAGTTCTTC. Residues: CATGDYNEQFF.

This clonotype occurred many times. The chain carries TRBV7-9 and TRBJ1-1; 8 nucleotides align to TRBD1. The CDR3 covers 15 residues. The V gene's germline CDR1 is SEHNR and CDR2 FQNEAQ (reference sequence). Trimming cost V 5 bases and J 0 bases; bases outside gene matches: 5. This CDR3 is CASSPDRAMNTEAFF. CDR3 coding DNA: TGTGCCAGCAGCCCGGACAGGGCCATGAACACTGAAGCTTTCTTT.

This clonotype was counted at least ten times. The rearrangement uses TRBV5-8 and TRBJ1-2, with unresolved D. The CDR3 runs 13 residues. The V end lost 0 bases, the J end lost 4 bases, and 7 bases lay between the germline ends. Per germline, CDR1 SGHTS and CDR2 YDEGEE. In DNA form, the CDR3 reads TGTGCCAGCAGCTTGGGAGGTGCCTATGGCTACACCTTC. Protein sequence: CASSLGGAYGYTF.

In DNA form, the CDR3 reads TGCGCCAGCAGCATTGGGACTAGCGGGAGAGATACGCAGTATTTT. Amino acid sequence: CASSIGTSGRDTQYF. The chain couples TRBV5-1 to TRBJ2-3, with TRBD2 identical over 14 bases. CDR3 length: 15 amino acids. Germline V CDR1 and CDR2: SGHRS, YFSETQ. The junction had 3 bases not matched to a gene; V was cut back by 4 bases and J by 5 bases.

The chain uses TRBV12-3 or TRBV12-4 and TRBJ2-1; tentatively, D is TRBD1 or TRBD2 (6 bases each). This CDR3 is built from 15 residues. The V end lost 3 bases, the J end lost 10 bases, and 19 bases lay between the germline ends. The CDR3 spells CASSFSWGAVGEQFF. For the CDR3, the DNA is TGTGCCAGCAGTTTTAGTTGGGGGGCTGTTGGGGAGCAGTTCTTC.

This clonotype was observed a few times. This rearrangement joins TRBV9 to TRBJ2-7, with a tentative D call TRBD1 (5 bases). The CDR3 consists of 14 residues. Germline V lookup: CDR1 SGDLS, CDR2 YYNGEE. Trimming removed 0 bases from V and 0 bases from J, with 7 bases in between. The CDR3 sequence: CASSVGTNSYEQYF. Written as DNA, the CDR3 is TGTGCCAGCAGCGTAGGGACAAACTCCTACGAGCAGTACTTC.

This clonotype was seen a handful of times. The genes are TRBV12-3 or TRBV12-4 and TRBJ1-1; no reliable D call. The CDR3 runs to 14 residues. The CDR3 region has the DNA TGTGCGAGCCGAGTGGCTAGGGTCTACACTGAAGCTTTCTTT. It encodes CASRVARVYTEAFF.

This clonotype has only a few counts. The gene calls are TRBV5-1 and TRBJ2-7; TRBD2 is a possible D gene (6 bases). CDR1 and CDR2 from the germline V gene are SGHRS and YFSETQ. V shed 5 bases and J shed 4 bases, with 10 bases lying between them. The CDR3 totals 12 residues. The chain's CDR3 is CASSSGVYEQYF. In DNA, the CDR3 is TGCGCCAGCAGTTCGGGGGTTTACGAGCAGTACTTC.

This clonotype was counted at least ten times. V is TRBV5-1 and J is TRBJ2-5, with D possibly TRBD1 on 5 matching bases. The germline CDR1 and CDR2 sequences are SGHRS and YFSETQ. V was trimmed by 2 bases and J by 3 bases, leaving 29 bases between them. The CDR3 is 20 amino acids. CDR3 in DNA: TGCGCCAGCAGCTTCCTCAAATTTGACAGAAAACTCCATCGAGAAGAGACCCAGTACTTC. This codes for CASSFLKFDRKLHREETQYF. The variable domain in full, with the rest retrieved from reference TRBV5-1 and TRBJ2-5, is KAGVTQTPRYLIKTRGQQVTLSCSPISGHRSVSWYQQTPGQGLQFLFEYFSETQRNKGNFPGRFSGRQFSNSRSEMNVSTLELGDSALYLCASSFLKFDRKLHREETQYFGPGTRLLVL.

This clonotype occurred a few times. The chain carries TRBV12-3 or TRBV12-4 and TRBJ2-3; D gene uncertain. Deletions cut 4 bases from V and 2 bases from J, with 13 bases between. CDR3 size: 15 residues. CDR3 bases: TGTGCCAGCAGTTCGGCAGCGAACCCCACAGATACGCAGTATTTT. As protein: CASSSAANPTDTQYF.

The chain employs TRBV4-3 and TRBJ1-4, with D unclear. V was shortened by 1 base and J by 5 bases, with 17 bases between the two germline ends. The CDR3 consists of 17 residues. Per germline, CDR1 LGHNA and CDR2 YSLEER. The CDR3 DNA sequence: TGCGCCAGCAGCCAAGGGTTTGGAGGTCCTGCGAATGAAAAACTGTTTTTT. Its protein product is CASSQGFGGPANEKLFF.

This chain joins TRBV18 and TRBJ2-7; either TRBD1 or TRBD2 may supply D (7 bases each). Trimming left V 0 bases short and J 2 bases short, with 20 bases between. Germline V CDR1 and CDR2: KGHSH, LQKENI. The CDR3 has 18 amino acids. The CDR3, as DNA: TGTGCCAGCTCACCACCGAATTTCGCCAGGGGGGGGACCTACGAGCAGTACTTC. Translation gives CASSPPNFARGGTYEQYF.

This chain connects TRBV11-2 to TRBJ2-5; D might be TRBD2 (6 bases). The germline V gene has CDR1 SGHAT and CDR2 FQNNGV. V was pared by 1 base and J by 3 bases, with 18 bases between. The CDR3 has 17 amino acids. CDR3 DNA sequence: TGTGCCAGCAGCTTAGTCGGTTGGGCGGGGAGGAAAGAGACCCAGTACTTC. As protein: CASSLVGWAGRKETQYF.

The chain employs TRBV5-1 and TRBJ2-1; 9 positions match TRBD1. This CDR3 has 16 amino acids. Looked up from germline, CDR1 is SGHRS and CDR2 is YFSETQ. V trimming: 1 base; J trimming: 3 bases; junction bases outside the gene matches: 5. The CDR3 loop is CASSLLDRGGYNEQFF. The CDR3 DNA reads TGCGCCAGCAGCTTGTTGGACAGGGGCGGCTACAATGAGCAGTTCTTC.

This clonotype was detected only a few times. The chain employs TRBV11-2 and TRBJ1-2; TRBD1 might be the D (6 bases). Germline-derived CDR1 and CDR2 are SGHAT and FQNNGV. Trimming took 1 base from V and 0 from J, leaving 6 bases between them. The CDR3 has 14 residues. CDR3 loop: CASSLAGANYGYTF. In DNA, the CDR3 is TGTGCCAGCAGCTTAGCAGGGGCTAACTATGGCTACACCTTC.

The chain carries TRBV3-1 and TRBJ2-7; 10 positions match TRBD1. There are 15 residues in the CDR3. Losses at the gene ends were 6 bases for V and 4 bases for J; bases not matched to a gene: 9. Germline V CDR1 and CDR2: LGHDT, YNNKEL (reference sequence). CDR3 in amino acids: CASRPNGTGEYEQYF. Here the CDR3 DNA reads TGTGCCAGCAGGCCAAACGGGACAGGGGAATACGAGCAGTACTTC.